This T cell receptor (delta chain) is from a study of Vδ1+ human thymocytes. Study conclusions and caveats: Unexpected Vdelta2 sequences could cause misinterpretation of bulk repertoire data. Thymic delta-chain repertoires held roughly 20% Vdelta2 sequences and few Vdelta3, despite high sort purity. In the thymus, TRG and TRD repertoires looked highly polyclonal with Gaussian CDR3 lengths.

The template was reverse-transcribed extracted RNA. The CDR3 regions were amplified by multiplex PCR from V-gene primers to a constant-region primer. TCRdb used CATT to re-call clones from the multiplex PCR reads. Altogether some 73,000 delta-chain clones are present, roughly a third being singletons, with the ten largest covering about 0.24%. Comments on this clone: The antigen is undetermined.

V lost 2 bases, J lost 5 bases, and 28 bases stayed unmatched. The CDR3 consists of 23 residues. Germline V gene sequence: CDR1 TSWWSYY, CDR2 QGS. The receptor comes from a boy under two years old who had congenital heart surgery. This sequence joins TRDV1 and TRDJ1; 11 bases align to TRDD3. The sequenced sample consisted of Vdelta1+ gamma-delta thymocytes from the thymus. This sample's subset: FACS-sorted CD3+ TCRalphabeta- TCRVdelta1+ TCRVdelta2- thymocytes. CDR3 protein: CALGESFAKSTGGYLPSKDKLIF. The CDR3 nucleotides read TGTGCTCTTGGGGAATCTTTTGCGAAATCAACTGGGGGATATTTACCGTCAAAGGATAAACTCATCTTT.